This is a list of T cell receptor beta chains from one sample in a study of blood T cell repertoires in COVID-19. The assay was immunoSEQ multiplex PCR, and TCRdb's table has in-frame clones only and misses some. This sample has 130,000 or so clones; 86% occur once, and the top ten carry around 4.2%. What was sequenced was peripheral blood. These receptors were collected from a middle-aged man with acute or convalescent COVID-19. CDR3s include the opening cysteine and the closing phenylalanine or tryptophan. The D gene is left open where the match is weak. Expanded clones get a size class; other rows say once, few or many, or leave the size out.

D gene: -; clone size: -; J gene: TRBJ2-7; V gene: TRBV7-9; CDR3 DNA: TGTGCCAGCGGCTCCCGGGACAAGTTAACCTACGAGCAGTACTTC; CDR3 protein: CASGSRDKLTYEQYF
D gene: TRBD1; clone size: -; J gene: TRBJ1-5; V gene: TRBV14; CDR3 DNA: TGTGCCAGCAGCCAAGCGGCGACAGGGACCCTTAGCAATCAGCCCCAGCATTTT; CDR3 protein: CASSQAATGTLSNQPQHF
D gene: -; clone size: -; J gene: TRBJ2-7; V gene: TRBV7-3; CDR3 DNA: TGTGCCAGCAGCCCAGACAGTACCTACGAGCAGTACTTC; CDR3 protein: CASSPDSTYEQYF
D gene: -; clone size: -; J gene: TRBJ2-7; V gene: TRBV5-1; CDR3 DNA: TGCGCCAGCAGCGCAGCTAGCGCCTCACGGAACGAGCAGTACTTC; CDR3 protein: CASSAASASRNEQYF
D gene: -; clone size: -; J gene: TRBJ2-7; V gene: TRBV5-1; CDR3 DNA: TGCGCCAGCAGCGCCGGACTCCTCGGGGAGCAGTACTTC; CDR3 protein: CASSAGLLGEQYF
D gene: TRBD2; clone size: once; J gene: TRBJ2-7; V gene: TRBV6-5; CDR3 DNA: TGTGCCAGCTTTGGAGCTAGCGGTCCCTACGAGCAGTACTTC; CDR3 protein: CASFGASGPYEQYF
D gene: TRBD1; clone size: -; J gene: TRBJ2-5; V gene: TRBV5-4; CDR3 DNA: TGTGCCAGCAGGGGGGGACAGGACCAAGAGACCCAGTACTTC; CDR3 protein: CASRGGQDQETQYF
D gene: TRBD2; clone size: -; J gene: TRBJ2-2; V gene: TRBV5-8; CDR3 DNA: TGTGCCAGCAGCTTGGTCAGGGAGGGCGCCGGGGAGCTGTTTTTT; CDR3 protein: CASSLVREGAGELFF
D gene: TRBD1; clone size: -; J gene: TRBJ2-7; V gene: TRBV5-5; CDR3 DNA: TGTGCCAGCTTTTCCGGGACAGGGTTTTTCTACGAGCAGTACTTC; CDR3 protein: CASFSGTGFFYEQYF
D gene: TRBD1; clone size: -; J gene: TRBJ2-1; V gene: TRBV14; CDR3 DNA: TGTGCCAGCAGCCAAGAGTTGGGGACAGGCCTATCCTACAATGAGCAGTTCTTC; CDR3 protein: CASSQELGTGLSYNEQFF
D gene: -; clone size: -; J gene: TRBJ1-2; V gene: TRBV7-2; CDR3 DNA: TGTGCCAGCGCCTTCCCGGGAAACTATGGCTACACCTTC; CDR3 protein: CASAFPGNYGYTF
D gene: TRBD2; clone size: -; J gene: TRBJ2-2; V gene: TRBV14; CDR3 DNA: TGTGCCAGCAGCAAAAACCGGGACTACGGGGTGGGGGAGCTGTTTTTT; CDR3 protein: CASSKNRDYGVGELFF
D gene: -; clone size: -; J gene: TRBJ2-1; V gene: TRBV5-1; CDR3 DNA: TGCGCCAGCAGCTTGGTGGGGGGAGTGGGGAATGAGCAGTTCTTC; CDR3 protein: CASSLVGGVGNEQFF
D gene: -; clone size: -; J gene: TRBJ2-5; V gene: TRBV5-4; CDR3 DNA: TGTGCCAGCAAGGGGAGGGGGGGGCAAGAGACCCAGTACTTC; CDR3 protein: CASKGRGGQETQYF
D gene: -; clone size: -; J gene: TRBJ2-3; V gene: TRBV24-1; CDR3 DNA: TGTGCCACCACCCAGGGGAGCACAGATACGCAGTATTTT; CDR3 protein: CATTQGSTDTQYF
D gene: TRBD1; clone size: -; J gene: TRBJ1-6; V gene: TRBV5-4; CDR3 DNA: TGTGCCAGCAGCTTGGGACAGGGGGCGCGCAATTCACCCCTCCACTTT; CDR3 protein: CASSLGQGARNSPLHF
D gene: -; clone size: -; J gene: TRBJ1-5; V gene: TRBV7-6; CDR3 DNA: TGTGCCAGCAGCGTAGAACCCGGGAACAATCAGCCCCAGCATTTT; CDR3 protein: CASSVEPGNNQPQHF
D gene: TRBD1; clone size: -; J gene: TRBJ1-1; V gene: TRBV5-1; CDR3 DNA: TGCGCCAGCAGCCGCACAGGGGGCGATGGGCACACTGAAGCTTTCTTT; CDR3 protein: CASSRTGGDGHTEAFF
D gene: -; clone size: -; J gene: TRBJ2-1; V gene: TRBV9; CDR3 DNA: TGTGCCAGCAGCGTAGAAGCAAACAATGAGCAGTTCTTC; CDR3 protein: CASSVEANNEQFF
D gene: TRBD1; clone size: -; J gene: TRBJ1-2; V gene: TRBV27; CDR3 DNA: TGTGCCAGCAGTCCGCCGGGACAGGGAGATGGCTACACCTTC; CDR3 protein: CASSPPGQGDGYTF
D gene: -; clone size: -; J gene: TRBJ1-1; V gene: TRBV24-1; CDR3 DNA: TGTGCCACCAGAGGAGCAGAGAACACTGAAGCTTTCTTT; CDR3 protein: CATRGAENTEAFF
D gene: -; clone size: -; J gene: TRBJ2-5; V gene: TRBV7-9; CDR3 DNA: TGTGCCAGCAGCTTGAGTTGGGACAAAAACCAAGAGACCCAGTACTTC; CDR3 protein: CASSLSWDKNQETQYF
D gene: -; clone size: -; J gene: TRBJ1-2; V gene: TRBV3-1/TRBV3-2; CDR3 DNA: TGTGCCAGCAGCCAAGCAGGATCGGGCTACACCTTC; CDR3 protein: CASSQAGSGYTF
D gene: -; clone size: -; J gene: TRBJ2-7; V gene: TRBV13; CDR3 DNA: TGTGCCAGCAGCGTACTAGGAGACGAGCAGTACTTC; CDR3 protein: CASSVLGDEQYF
D gene: TRBD2; clone size: -; J gene: TRBJ2-1; V gene: TRBV7-3; CDR3 DNA: TGTGCCAGCAGCTCAAGCGGGGTCAGGTACAATGAGCAGTTCTTC; CDR3 protein: CASSSSGVRYNEQFF
D gene: -; clone size: medium-sized; J gene: TRBJ1-4; V gene: TRBV6-5; CDR3 DNA: TGTGCCAGCAGGAACAGGTTGGGGGAAAAACTGTTTTTT; CDR3 protein: CASRNRLGEKLFF
D gene: -; clone size: -; J gene: TRBJ1-4; V gene: TRBV3-1/TRBV3-2; CDR3 DNA: TGTGCCAGCAACCTCGGGGGGCTAGGTGAAAAACTGTTTTTT; CDR3 protein: CASNLGGLGEKLFF
D gene: TRBD1; clone size: once; J gene: TRBJ1-3; V gene: TRBV6-4; CDR3 DNA: TGTGCCAGCAGTGACCCCTTCTTATGGGGACAGGGCCTTCCGAGGGTTCACTCTGGAAACACCATATATTTT; CDR3 protein: CASSDPFLWGQGLPRVHSGNTIYF
D gene: TRBD1; clone size: -; J gene: TRBJ1-4; V gene: TRBV7-9; CDR3 DNA: TGTGCCAGCATGCGGGACAGGTCGGGGGGCACTAATGAAAAACTGTTTTTT; CDR3 protein: CASMRDRSGGTNEKLFF
D gene: -; clone size: once; J gene: TRBJ1-6; V gene: TRBV24-1; CDR3 DNA: TGTGCCACCAGTGATCGAGGACAGAATTCACCCCTCCACTTT; CDR3 protein: CATSDRGQNSPLHF
D gene: TRBD2; clone size: -; J gene: TRBJ2-1; V gene: TRBV12-5; CDR3 DNA: TGTGCTAGTGGCTCGGGGACTAGCCCATACAATGAGCAGTTCTTC; CDR3 protein: CASGSGTSPYNEQFF
D gene: TRBD1; clone size: -; J gene: TRBJ2-2; V gene: TRBV5-4; CDR3 DNA: TGTGCCAGCAGCCAAGGACAGGAGAAACGTCGGACCGGGGAGCTGTTTTTT; CDR3 protein: CASSQGQEKRRTGELFF
D gene: -; clone size: once; J gene: TRBJ1-1; V gene: TRBV5-8; CDR3 DNA: TGTGCCAGCGGGGGGGGGAACACTGAAGCTTTCTTT; CDR3 protein: CASGGGNTEAFF
D gene: TRBD1; clone size: -; J gene: TRBJ2-3; V gene: TRBV2; CDR3 DNA: TGTGCCAGCGGCTCAGGGGGCGGCACAGATACGCAGTATTTT; CDR3 protein: CASGSGGGTDTQYF
D gene: -; clone size: -; J gene: TRBJ1-2; V gene: TRBV7-8; CDR3 DNA: TGTGCCAGCAGCTTAGAGGGACAAACGGGCTATGGCTACACCTTC; CDR3 protein: CASSLEGQTGYGYTF
D gene: -; clone size: -; J gene: TRBJ2-1; V gene: TRBV19; CDR3 DNA: TGTGCCAGCTCCAAGGGGGGGGCGCCTTACAATGAGCAGTTCTTC; CDR3 protein: CASSKGGAPYNEQFF
D gene: -; clone size: -; J gene: TRBJ1-2; V gene: TRBV14; CDR3 DNA: TGTGCCAGCAGCCAAGTACAAACTAATGGCTACACCTTC; CDR3 protein: CASSQVQTNGYTF
D gene: -; clone size: few; J gene: TRBJ1-1; V gene: TRBV6-5; CDR3 DNA: TGTGCCAGCAGTCGGGACAAGAACACTGAAGCTTTCTTT; CDR3 protein: CASSRDKNTEAFF
D gene: TRBD1; clone size: -; J gene: TRBJ1-5; V gene: TRBV27; CDR3 DNA: TGTGCCAGCAGACCTTTGGACAGGCCGGGGGAGCCCCAGCATTTT; CDR3 protein: CASRPLDRPGEPQHF
D gene: -; clone size: -; J gene: TRBJ1-1; V gene: TRBV30; CDR3 DNA: TGTGCCTGGAGCTGGCAGGGTAACACTGAAGCTTTCTTT; CDR3 protein: CAWSWQGNTEAFF
D gene: TRBD1; clone size: -; J gene: TRBJ2-1; V gene: TRBV19; CDR3 DNA: TGTGCCAGTAGGATGACAGGGAACTACAATGAGCAGTTCTTC; CDR3 protein: CASRMTGNYNEQFF
D gene: -; clone size: -; J gene: TRBJ1-2; V gene: TRBV24-1; CDR3 DNA: TGTGCCACCAGTCAGGGCTATGGCTACACCTTC; CDR3 protein: CATSQGYGYTF
D gene: -; clone size: once; J gene: TRBJ1-2; V gene: TRBV5-4; CDR3 DNA: TGTGCCAGCAGTTTACAGGCGGGGACTATGGGTTATGGCTACACCTTC; CDR3 protein: CASSLQAGTMGYGYTF
D gene: -; clone size: once; J gene: TRBJ1-5; V gene: TRBV2; CDR3 DNA: TGTGCCAGCAGTCAGGGATGGCCCCAGCATTTT; CDR3 protein: CASSQGWPQHF
D gene: TRBD1; clone size: once; J gene: TRBJ1-2; V gene: TRBV10-2; CDR3 DNA: TGCGCCAGCAGTTCGACAGGGAACTATGGCTACACCTTC; CDR3 protein: CASSSTGNYGYTF
D gene: TRBD1; clone size: once; J gene: TRBJ1-2; V gene: TRBV6-1; CDR3 DNA: TGTGCCAGCAGTGTCAGGGGGGGACAGGGTGAACACTATGGCTACACCTTC; CDR3 protein: CASSVRGGQGEHYGYTF
D gene: TRBD2; clone size: -; J gene: TRBJ2-7; V gene: TRBV7-2; CDR3 DNA: TGTGCCAGCAGCCTCGGGACTAGCGGGAGAACCCTCTCCTACGAGCAGTACTTC; CDR3 protein: CASSLGTSGRTLSYEQYF
D gene: -; clone size: few; J gene: TRBJ1-6; V gene: TRBV6-5; CDR3 DNA: TGTGCCACCTGGGTAGGGGATGGCAATTCACCCCTCCACTTT; CDR3 protein: CATWVGDGNSPLHF
D gene: TRBD2; clone size: -; J gene: TRBJ2-1; V gene: TRBV3-1/TRBV3-2; CDR3 DNA: TGTGCCAGCAGCCAAGATCCGGCAGGGACTAGCGGTGGGAGGAGTGAGCAGTTCTTC; CDR3 protein: CASSQDPAGTSGGRSEQFF
D gene: TRBD2; clone size: -; J gene: TRBJ2-2; V gene: TRBV2; CDR3 DNA: TGTGCCAGCTCCTCAGCGGGAGAGGGAACCGGGGAGCTGTTTTTT; CDR3 protein: CASSSAGEGTGELFF
D gene: -; clone size: -; J gene: TRBJ1-3; V gene: TRBV9; CDR3 DNA: TGTGCCAGCAGCCCCCACCGGACAGACTCTGGAAACACCATATATTTT; CDR3 protein: CASSPHRTDSGNTIYF
D gene: TRBD2; clone size: -; J gene: TRBJ2-3; V gene: TRBV9; CDR3 DNA: TGTGCCAGCAGCGTAGAGGCTAGCGGGGGGGACACAGATACGCAGTATTTT; CDR3 protein: CASSVEASGGDTDTQYF
D gene: -; clone size: -; J gene: TRBJ1-2; V gene: TRBV20-1; CDR3 DNA: TGCAGTGCTACCCCAAACTATGGCTACACCTTC; CDR3 protein: CSATPNYGYTF
D gene: -; clone size: -; J gene: TRBJ1-5; V gene: TRBV4-1; CDR3 DNA: TGCGCCAGCAGCCAAGAGGGGACAAATAGCAATCAGCCCCAGCATTTT; CDR3 protein: CASSQEGTNSNQPQHF
D gene: -; clone size: once; J gene: TRBJ1-2; V gene: TRBV6-1; CDR3 DNA: TGTGCCAGTGCCAGTGGGGCGAACTATGGCTACACCTTC; CDR3 protein: CASASGANYGYTF
D gene: -; clone size: -; J gene: TRBJ1-2; V gene: TRBV15; CDR3 DNA: TGTGCCACAAGGCCCCGCGGGGGGAACTATGGCTACACCTTC; CDR3 protein: CATRPRGGNYGYTF
D gene: -; clone size: -; J gene: TRBJ1-1; V gene: TRBV2; CDR3 DNA: TGTGCCAGCACCCCGGACATACCGAACACTGAAGCTTTCTTT; CDR3 protein: CASTPDIPNTEAFF
D gene: -; clone size: once; J gene: TRBJ1-2; V gene: TRBV19; CDR3 DNA: TGTGCCAGTACTGATTACTTGGGCAGGGCCCATGGCTACACCTTC; CDR3 protein: CASTDYLGRAHGYTF
D gene: -; clone size: -; J gene: TRBJ2-6; V gene: TRBV7-2; CDR3 DNA: TGTGCCAGCAGCTTAGATGAGTGGTTCTCTGGGGCCAACGTCCTGACTTTC; CDR3 protein: CASSLDEWFSGANVLTF